This TCR beta chain is from a study of post-analysis software for immune sequencing data. Whole-study findings and limits: Significantly decreased normalized Chao1 diversity was recorded for multiple sclerosis patients relative to controls. Patients used about 5 TRBV segments, including TRBV5-6, TRBV5-1 and TRBV20-1, more often than controls.

Notes on this clonotype: The antigen is undetermined.

Incorporated into the TCR beta cDNA libraries were unique molecular identifiers, which served to reduce PCR and sequencing biases. One entry per CDR3 protein, called by TCRdb with MiXCR from the PCR reads. There are roughly 600,000 distinct CDR3 sequences in the sample; around 44% occur only once, and about 1.5% lies in the top ten. The V segment lost 3 bases and the J segment 2 bases; nucleotides outside the gene matches: 10. This CDR3 region has 16 residues. The V gene's germline CDR1 is SGHDT and CDR2 YYEEEE. Sequencing input: blood. This clonotype was sampled from a girl aged 5-17 years with multiple sclerosis. This chain joins TRBV5-6 and TRBJ1-2, with 7 positions matching TRBD1. DNA for the CDR3: TGTGCCAGCAGCTGGGGGAGCGGGACAGCGAACTATGGCTACACCTTC. Translation gives CASSWGSGTANYGYTF.